What follows are 10 T cell receptor beta chains derived from one specimen sequenced in a study of Graves' ophthalmopathy and Graves' hyperthyroidism. Investigators amplified TCR beta CDR3 regions from RNA transcripts. The first round was an RT-PCR with HTBI primers, and the second round was a multiplex PCR. MiXCR, applied by TCRdb to the multiplex PCR reads, yields one record per CDR3 protein. The repertoire holds 560,000 or so distinct CDR3 sequences, about 40% seen once, with about 4.2% in the top ten. The specimen was peripheral blood or thyroid tissue (not recorded which). The receptors originated from an adult man with Graves' hyperthyroidism.

This clonotype was seen at least ten times. The J gene is TRBJ1-3, the V gene TRBV5-1, with TRBD1 matching 8 bases. The CDR3 has 16 amino acids. CDR1 and CDR2 from the germline V gene are SGHRS and YFSETQ. J was trimmed by 0 bases and V by 3 bases; bases with no gene match: 5. The CDR3 sequence is CASSSGTGYSGNTIYF. CDR3 DNA sequence: TGCGCCAGCAGCTCCGGGACAGGCTACTCTGGAAACACCATATATTTT. The full variable domain, rest sourced from reference TRBV5-1 and TRBJ1-3, is KAGVTQTPRYLIKTRGQQVTLSCSPISGHRSVSWYQQTPGQGLQFLFEYFSETQRNKGNFPGRFSGRQFSNSRSEMNVSTLELGDSALYLCASSSGTGYSGNTIYFGEGSWLTVV.

The chain couples TRBV10-3 to TRBJ1-5, with a tentative D call TRBD1 (5 bases). The CDR3 covers 14 residues. Germline CDR1 reads ENHRY; CDR2 reads SYGVKD. With 4 bases removed from V and 11 bases from J, the gap between germline ends came to 18 bases. The CDR3 loop reads CAISGEGRQETQHF. The CDR3, as DNA: TGTGCCATCAGTGGGGAGGGACGGCAAGAGACCCAGCATTTT.

This clonotype was counted at least ten times. The DNA for the CDR3 is TGTGCCAGCAGCAAAGGGTGGCGCAGCTCTGGGGCCAACGTCCTGACTTTC. Protein sequence: CASSKGWRSSGANVLTF. The chain recombines TRBV11-3 with TRBJ2-6; D gene ambiguous. The CDR3 contains 17 residues. CDR1 and CDR2 from the germline V gene are SGHNT and YENEEA. Trimming pared 5 bases from V and 0 bases from J, leaving 14 bases between. The full variable domain, in which reference TRBV11-3 and TRBJ2-6 provide the parts outside the CDR3, is EAGVVQSPRYKIIEKKQPVAFWCNPISGHNTLYWYLQNLGQGPELLIRYENEEAVDDSQLPKDRFSAERLKGVDSTLKIQPAELGDSAVYLCASSKGWRSSGANVLTFGAGSRLTVL.

This clonotype was detected many times. The rearrangement uses TRBV5-5 and TRBJ2-5; 7 bases align to TRBD1. Losses at the gene ends were 4 bases for V and 2 bases for J; bases not matched to a gene: 5. This CDR3 spans 14 amino acids. Germline CDR1 is SGHKS and CDR2 is YYEKEE (reference sequence). The CDR3 bases are TGTGCCAGCAGCCCCACGGACAGGCAAGAGACCCAGTACTTC. It codes for CASSPTDRQETQYF.

This clonotype was detected many times. This chain links TRBV19 with TRBJ2-5, with D uncertain. Trimming took off 3 bases at V and 5 bases at J, with 16 bases between the two ends. Germline V gene lookup returns CDR1 LNHDA and CDR2 SQIVND (reference sequence). The CDR3 has 15 amino acids. The CDR3 spells CASSIRGELRETQYF. Here the CDR3 DNA reads TGTGCCAGTAGTATCCGAGGCGAGCTACGGGAGACCCAGTACTTC.

V is TRBV2 and J is TRBJ1-6; TRBD1 aligns across 9 bases. This CDR3 is built from 20 residues. Germline lookup yields CDR1 SNHLY and CDR2 FYNNEI. After removal of 5 bases from V and 0 bases from J, the junction contained 14 bases not matched to a gene. The DNA for the CDR3 is TGTGCCAGCAGTTACTTGGGACAGGGCAGCGAAAACTCCTATAATTCACCCCTCCACTTT. Residues: CASSYLGQGSENSYNSPLHF.

Only a few counts were recorded for this clonotype. The V gene is TRBV29-1, the J gene TRBJ2-3, with TRBD2 as a possible D gene (6 bases). The CDR3 consists of 13 residues. The V gene's germline CDR1 is SQVTM and CDR2 ANQGSEA. Trimming stripped 6 bases from V and 2 bases from J, with 12 bases between. CDR3 protein: CSVAGTPTDTQYF. For the CDR3, the DNA is TGCAGCGTGGCCGGGACTCCCACAGATACGCAGTATTTT.

CDR3 in amino acids: CSVRGLAGANVLTF. CDR3 DNA: TGCAGCGTCCGGGGACTAGCGGGGGCCAACGTCCTGACTTTC. The chain has TRBV29-1 and TRBJ2-6; 10 bases line up with TRBD2. Germline loops: CDR1 SQVTM, CDR2 ANQGSEA. Trimming cost V 6 bases and J 4 bases; bases outside gene matches: 3. The CDR3 spans 14 residues.

This clonotype was seen ten or more times. The J gene is TRBJ1-3, the V gene TRBV24-1; D is ambiguous. V was cut by 3 bases and J by 0 bases, with 5 bases left in between. CDR1 KGHDR and CDR2 SFDVKD come from the germline V gene. The CDR3 length is 14 residues. This CDR3 is CATSDPGSGNTIYF. CDR3 coding DNA: TGTGCCACCAGTGATCCCGGCTCTGGAAACACCATATATTTT.

A word on this clonotype: A read error may account for a junction end that differs from germline. The V and J genes are TRBV24-1 and TRBJ2-2; D perhaps matches TRBD2 (5 bases). The CDR3 runs to 12 residues. The V gene's germline CDR1 is KGHDR and CDR2 SFDVKD. In DNA, the CDR3 is TGTGCCACCAGCAGCGACGCCGGGGAGTTGTTTTTT. Translation: CATSSDAGELFF.